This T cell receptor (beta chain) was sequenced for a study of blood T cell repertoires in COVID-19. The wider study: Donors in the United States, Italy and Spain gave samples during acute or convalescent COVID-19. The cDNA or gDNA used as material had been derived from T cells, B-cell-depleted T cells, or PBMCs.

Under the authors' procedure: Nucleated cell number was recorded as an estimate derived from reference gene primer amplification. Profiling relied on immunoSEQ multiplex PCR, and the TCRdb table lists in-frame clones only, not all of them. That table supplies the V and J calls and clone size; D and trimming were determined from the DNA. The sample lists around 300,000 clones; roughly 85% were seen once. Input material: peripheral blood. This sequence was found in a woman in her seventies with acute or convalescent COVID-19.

In DNA, the CDR3 is TGCGCCAGCAGGGTTGGGGAAAAACAGGGGTTTAATAATTCACCCCTCCACTTT. Amino acids: CASRVGEKQGFNNSPLHF. The chain combines TRBV10-1 with TRBJ1-6, with 7 bases matching TRBD1. CDR3 length: 18 amino acids. The V gene end was trimmed by 6 bases and the J gene end by 5 bases; junction bases not matched to a gene: 16. Per the germline V gene, CDR1 is WNHNN and CDR2 is SYGVQD (reference sequence).